Detailed here is one TCR beta chain. This sample is part of a study of blood T cell repertoires in COVID-19. At the level of the study: Collection of acute and convalescent COVID-19 samples took place in the United States, Italy and Spain. The cDNA or gDNA used as material had been derived from T cells, B-cell-depleted T cells, or PBMCs.

Trimming shortened V by 2 bases and J by 2 bases, and 16 bases separated the two germline ends. CDR3 size: 17 residues. CDR1 and CDR2 (germline): SGHTA, FQGTGA. Method: immunoSEQ multiplex PCR; TCRdb's copy keeps in-frame clones and lacks some. This sample has roughly 200,000 clones; around nine tenths occur once, and the top ten carry approximately 5.6%. The receptor comes from a man aged 40-50 years with active or convalescent COVID-19. The material sequenced was peripheral blood. The chain carries TRBV7-3 and TRBJ2-1, with D possibly TRBD1 on 6 matching bases. This CDR3 reads CASSLGHGRGPYNEQFF. In DNA form, the CDR3 reads TGTGCCAGCAGCTTAGGACACGGCAGGGGTCCCTACAATGAGCAGTTCTTC.